One TCR beta chain is described in this entry. Its antigen specificity is not known. No base quality information exists; no much larger clone differs at one position. The data originate from a study of cytomegalovirus exposure and HLA in healthy donors (dated by TCRdb to about 2017). Describing the broader study: An earlier analysis of some 600 of the donors reported about 300 Gb of sequence data and 117 million unique TCR beta sequences obtained from about 179 million T cells. About 300 gigabases of sequencing data and 78 million or so unique TCR sequences were included in an early release covering 550 to 650 HLA-typed donors. The genetic ancestry cluster associated with self-reported Caucasian donors included 65% to 90% of the roughly 400 genotyped donors. The aim of the study was to test whether cataloging public T cell receptors could identify signatures of past pathogen exposure. The study used immunosequencing to profile the T cell repertoires of around 600 subjects and linked those repertoires to cytomegalovirus serostatus. A separate validation cohort of approximately 130 different subjects was used in addition to the roughly 670-subject first cohort. High-throughput TCR immunosequencing, statistical association of individual TCRs with disease status, and machine learning were combined to predict cytomegalovirus infection status. In a later analysis, previously published TCR beta repertoires from 600 to 850 donors were re-analyzed and high-resolution HLA genotyping was added so that TCR occurrence patterns could be studied. Rather than using new phenotypic data, the later analysis identified candidate immune exposures from TCR beta sequences and from how often those sequences occurred across donors. An earlier analysis of several hundred of the donors applied high-throughput TCR beta sequencing to assess whether each TCR beta V gene segment acted as functional or pseudogenic. Alongside the repertoire data, information on donor age, sex, ethnicity and CMV serostatus was compiled. A later genetic analysis took genome-wide SNP genotypes for about 55% of the 666 donors and used that subset as a discovery cohort. All discovery cohort repertoires had been generated using a single sequencing platform. Both class I and class II loci were covered by HLA typing, at four-digit resolution. The number of typed donors differed by locus: about 629-640 for A, B, C, DRB1 and DQB1; some 500 for DQA1; around 580 for DPA1; and 400 to 480 for DPB1. Several DR-DQ haplotypes were handled as single units for association and clustering, since linkage in the cohort was strong. Among around 400 genotyped donors of the cohort, an average of roughly 230,000 unique TCR beta nucleotide sequences was sequenced per donor, of which approximately 18% were non-productive.

On the study overall, not on this receptor specifically: In a later analysis, TCR association rates were found to vary across HLA loci, with the most associated TCRs seen for DRB1 alleles and the fewest for HLA-C alleles. Most CMV-associated TCR beta chains appeared to be HLA-restricted in a later analysis, and the HLA associations seemed to be driven largely by CMV exposure. Correlated functional status among segregating V segments might reflect linkage disequilibrium, but an unknown experimental factor could not be ruled out. In an earlier analysis of some 550 of the donors, most TCR beta V segments were observed in productive rearrangements about 87% or about 30% of the time, broadly matching IMGT annotations. It was suggested by the authors that the approach could potentially be generalized to other disease states and immunological phenotypes. Most TCR sequences were seen in very few donors, while some public TCRs were found in many individuals. Only TCR beta chains were sequenced in this cohort, and the absence of alpha or paired-chain data limited detectable features. About 17 rarely observed V segments, including chromosome 9 orphons, were excluded from the earlier analysis of just under 600 of the donors because counts were too low. A group of highly shared sequence variants was considered likely to be a technical artifact of the sequencing pipeline. In a later analysis, several top co-occurrence clusters were reported to appear linked to parvovirus B19, influenza, CMV and Epstein-Barr virus. When HLA alleles, especially DR and DQ, strongly co-occurred, attributing TCR associations to individual alleles was difficult. Because HLA typing was missing for some donors at each locus, association tests included only the typed subset. A further reported finding was that TCR beta sequences accurately predicted the HLA-A and HLA-B alleles for most subjects in the first cohort. In a later analysis, 16,951 TCR beta sequences were associated with specific HLA alleles at a false discovery rate of 0.05. In both the original and validation cohorts, the classifier was reported to diagnose cytomegalovirus status with high specificity and sensitivity. A total of some 180 TCR beta chains were listed by the study as associated with cytomegalovirus. In a later genetic analysis, fewer N-insertions in productive TCRs were reported among donors in an Asian-associated ancestry cluster than the approximately 710-donor mean. CMV serostatus was the only immune exposure information available for the cohort. In a later genetic analysis, a missense DCLRE1C variant was associated with V-gene and J-gene trimming of TCR beta chains, and the association was replicated in an independent cohort. A few of the identified cytomegalovirus-associated TCR beta chains were confirmed in vitro to be specific for cytomegalovirus antigens. The presence/absence analyses assumed that sequencing depth was roughly uniform across donors, and that assumption may not be true. A later analysis found that HLA-associated TCR beta chains were more clonally expanded and had lower generation probabilities than equally common non-associated chains. Because the 87-base-pair reads could not distinguish some IMGT-functional V segments, including TRBV6-2 and TRBV6-3, those segments were excluded.

The germline ends are 15 bases apart after V is trimmed by 4 bases and J by 10 bases. Sequences SGHNT (CDR1) and YYREEE (CDR2) are obtained from the germline V gene (reference sequence). The CDR3 measures 13 amino acids from cysteine to phenylalanine. Left in the record is the CDR3 DNA by itself, 39 bases read in frame from the first base. The cohort comprised approximately 700 healthy bone marrow donors. At the time of sampling, all cohort members were nominally healthy, though unrecorded immune exposures were likely present. The donor was CMV seropositive and was included in the group of approximately 300 seropositive cohort members. A peripheral blood sample was collected from each donor, and TCR beta sequencing was performed on peripheral blood mononuclear cells. Genomic DNA was extracted from the blood cell samples with the Qiagen DNeasy Blood Extraction Kit. Library generation was performed with the immunoSEQ multiplex PCR assay. For the multiplex PCR, a mixture combining 60 forward primers for TCR Vbeta segments and 13 reverse primers for TCR Jbeta segments was used. Amplification of the CDR3 region of rearranged TCR beta genes was performed with a multiplex PCR assay on genomic DNA. Amplified TCR beta libraries were sequenced as 87-base-pair reads on the Illumina HiSeq System. Processing in the source paper ran as follows. A later analysis counted tens of millions of unique TCR beta chains across the 500 to 850 repertoires, and 9.5 million to 11 million of these chains were shared by at least two donors. To remove PCR and sequencing errors, raw reads were error-corrected and collapsed into unique sequences using a nearest-neighbor algorithm that merged closely related sequences. Alignment of CDR3 sequences to IMGT reference sequences was used to assign V, D and J gene segments. For a sequence to be retained, a match of at least six nucleotides to both a V gene segment and a J gene segment was required. A rearrangement was called productive if the CDR3 had no stop codons and remained in frame with V and J, and every other rearrangement was called non-productive. CDR3 was defined according to IMGT convention as the region running from the second conserved V-encoded cysteine to the conserved J-encoded phenylalanine. Sequences without an unambiguous match to a single V gene segment were excluded from the earlier analysis of 587 of the donors. In an earlier analysis of a few hundred of the donors, V segments were called functional above 56.7% productive rearrangements and were called segregating when the between-donor standard deviation exceeded 5%. A statistical classification framework was developed to diagnose cytomegalovirus status using the catalog of TCR beta chain sequences. In a later analysis, TCR nucleotide sequences were compared against IMGT/GENE-DB human TR gene sequences so that V and J genes could be assigned. In a later analysis, CDR3 sequences and most-parsimonious VDJ recombination scenarios were assigned using the TCRdist pipeline. In a later analysis, each TCR beta chain was defined by its CDR3 amino acid sequence together with its V-gene family, and reads without a unique V-gene family were excluded. As a way to deal with suspected cross-contamination and a sequencing artifact, a later analysis dropped 500 to 700 nucleotide sequences that were highly shared and had low generation probability. In a later analysis, a clonal expansion index for each public chain was calculated from normalized within-repertoire ranks of inferred template counts. Generation probabilities in a later analysis came from a VDJ recombination model fitted to out-of-frame rearrangements, and those results were checked against IGoR. Hypergeometric tests were used in a later analysis to score TCR-TCR, TCR-HLA and TCR-CMV co-occurrence, with a repertoire-size bias correction applied to the TCR pairs. In a later analysis, false discovery rates were estimated by permuting HLA or CMV assignments 20 times. A later analysis grouped co-occurring TCRs with DBSCAN, adding TCRdist sequence similarity when clustering within HLA-allele-positive subsets. Repertoires with fewer than 30,000 or more than 120,000 public chains were left out of co-occurrence clustering, as were about five repertoires with anomalous nucleotide sharing. TCRdb took this table from immuneACCESS and kept in-frame rearrangements with V and J called. Such tables lack part of the clones; where checked against another copy, unresolved V genes explain under half of the gap, and the rest is unexplained. V and J calls and clone size follow that table, whereas D and trimming were derived from the DNA. This sample is represented by about 160,000 clones; approximately 80% of them were singletons. In total, the top ten clones hold roughly 9.7% of the sample.

The receptor chain draws on TRBV5-4 and TRBJ2-1, with a weak D call of TRBD2 (6 bases match). Sequencing was performed on PBMCs. This receptor was obtained from a man between 18 and 35 years old in good health and CMV-seropositive. The encoded CDR3 is CASSGRPLREQFF. The DNA sequence follows: TGTGCCAGCAGCGGGAGGCCTTTACGGGAGCAGTTCTTC.